The rows below give T cell receptor beta chains drawn from one sample of a study of cytomegalovirus exposure and HLA in healthy donors. Libraries were prepared by immunoSEQ multiplex PCR; TCRdb keeps only in-frame clonotypes and omits some of them. The table includes 180,000 or so clones, 65% to 85% detected once. Sequenced input: PBMCs. Receptors were obtained from a female donor in good health and CMV-seronegative. Each CDR3 is given with its conserved first and last residue. D genes are given only for firm matches. The size entry is marked missing in some rows and otherwise reads once, few, many or a size class.

d_call	v_call	j_call	clone_size	cdr3_nt	cdr3_aa
-	TRBV12-1	TRBJ1-1	-	TGTGCCAGCAGCTTCTATGACAGGTTCCTGAAAGCTTTCTTT	CASSFYDRFLKAFF
-	TRBV11-2	TRBJ2-1	once	TGTGCCAGCAGCCCCAGACAGAGCTCCTACAATGAGCAGTTCTTC	CASSPRQSSYNEQFF
TRBD2	TRBV6-1	TRBJ2-5	-	TGTGCCAGCAGGGGACTAGCGGGGGGGAAAGAGACCCAGTACTTC	CASRGLAGGKETQYF
-	TRBV9	TRBJ1-1	-	TGTGCCAGCAGCCGAGGGGGAACAAACACTGAAGCTTTCTTT	CASSRGGTNTEAFF
-	TRBV5-1	TRBJ2-6	-	TGCGCCAGCAGCTTAAAGGACAGACCAACTGGGGCCAACGTCCTGACTTTC	CASSLKDRPTGANVLTF
-	TRBV6-6	TRBJ1-1	-	TGTGCCAGCAGTTACCTAGAACTTGGCACTGAAGCTTTCTTT	CASSYLELGTEAFF
TRBD1	TRBV5-6	TRBJ1-2	-	TGTGCCAGCAGCGCCCCGGGACAGATATATGGCTACACCTTC	CASSAPGQIYGYTF
-	TRBV7-9	TRBJ2-7	-	TGTGCCAGCAGCCCGAGGAGGGGTGCAGCCTCCTACGAGCAGTACTTC	CASSPRRGAASYEQYF
-	TRBV7-9	TRBJ1-1	-	TGTGCCAGCAGCTTAGTAGGACAGCCGTTTGAAGCTTTCTTT	CASSLVGQPFEAFF
TRBD1	TRBV27	TRBJ1-1	-	TGTGCCAGCAGGACAGGGGGCGGTCAGACTGAAGCTTTCTTT	CASRTGGGQTEAFF
-	TRBV5-1	TRBJ2-7	-	TGCGCCAGCAGCTTGAACAGGGACAACTACGAGCAGTACTTC	CASSLNRDNYEQYF
TRBD1	TRBV15	TRBJ2-1	few	TGTGCCACCAGCAGAGATTGGGGACAGGGGCACAATGAGCAGTTCTTC	CATSRDWGQGHNEQFF
-	TRBV11-2	TRBJ1-1	-	TGTGCCAGCAGCCTCGAGCCCGCCACTGAAGCTTTCTTT	CASSLEPATEAFF
-	TRBV6-5	TRBJ2-7	-	TGTGCCAGCAGTTACTCTCCCGGGGACGAGCAGTACTTC	CASSYSPGDEQYF
-	TRBV4-2	TRBJ1-1	-	TGTGCCAGCAGCCAAGAGGGAGCTGACACTGAAGCTTTCTTT	CASSQEGADTEAFF
TRBD2	TRBV4-3	TRBJ2-2	-	TGCGCCAGCAGAGGACTAGCGGGAGCGACGAACACCGGGGAGCTGTTTTTT	CASRGLAGATNTGELFF
TRBD2	TRBV9	TRBJ2-7	-	TGTGCCAGCAGCGTAGCCGGACTAGCAGACGACGAGCAGTACTTC	CASSVAGLADDEQYF
-	TRBV6-1	TRBJ2-7	once	TGTGCCAGCAGTGGAGTGTACGAGCAGTACTTC	CASSGVYEQYF
TRBD1	TRBV7-3	TRBJ1-1	-	TGTGCCAGCAGCTTAGGGGGGACAGGGGGCGGCAGGAACACTGAAGCTTTCTTT	CASSLGGTGGGRNTEAFF
-	TRBV1	TRBJ1-1	-	TGCACCAGCAGCCAAGATGTGGGACAGCGAGTATACCCGGACGCTGAAGCTTTCTTT	CTSSQDVGQRVYPDAEAFF
TRBD1	TRBV7-8	TRBJ2-3	once	TGTGCCACCTCCACCGGGACAGGGGATTCTCCGCAGTATTTT	CATSTGTGDSPQYF
TRBD1	TRBV7-2	TRBJ1-2	-	TGTGCCAGCAGCCGACAGGGGGGCGGTGGCTACACCTTC	CASSRQGGGGYTF
-	TRBV7-9	TRBJ2-7	-	TGTGCCAGCAGCTTAGCGAGTATTTCAGGCTCCTACGAGCAGTACTTC	CASSLASISGSYEQYF
-	TRBV28	TRBJ2-7	-	TGTGCCAGCAGTCAAAGACTAGAGTGGTACTTC	CASSQRLEWYF
-	TRBV2	TRBJ2-2	-	TGTGCCAGCAGTGAAGTCGCAGCGAACACCGGGGAGCTGTTTTTT	CASSEVAANTGELFF
TRBD1	TRBV30	TRBJ1-4	-	TGTGCCTGGTCCAGACAGGGCCCGGGAGCTAATGAAAAACTGTTTTTT	CAWSRQGPGANEKLFF
-	TRBV30	TRBJ2-7	-	TGTGCCTGGACCCGGACAGAACCCCACGAGCAGTACTTC	CAWTRTEPHEQYF
TRBD2	TRBV9	TRBJ2-7	-	TGTGCCAGCAGCATAGGGACGGGCGGGGGGCAGTACTTC	CASSIGTGGGQYF
TRBD2	TRBV10-3	TRBJ2-5	-	TGTGCCATCAGTGACCATCGGACTAGCGGGAGTGGTCATGGGGAGACCCAGTACTTC	CAISDHRTSGSGHGETQYF
TRBD1	TRBV29-1	TRBJ1-2	-	TGCAGCGTGCAGGGACAGTCTAACTATGGCTACACCTTC	CSVQGQSNYGYTF
-	TRBV29-1	TRBJ1-4	-	TGCAGCGTTGCCGGGCGTGGGGAGGCTAATGAAAAACTGTTTTTT	CSVAGRGEANEKLFF
TRBD2	TRBV5-8	TRBJ2-2	-	TGTGCCAGCAGCTGGGGACTAGCGGGAGACCACACCGGGGAGCTGTTTTTT	CASSWGLAGDHTGELFF
-	TRBV9	TRBJ1-5	-	TGTGCCAGCAGCGTAGGGGGGCTGTACAATCAGCCCCAGCATTTT	CASSVGGLYNQPQHF
-	TRBV7-9	TRBJ1-1	-	TGTGCCAGCAGCTTGTCGGTCAACACTGAAGCTTTCTTT	CASSLSVNTEAFF
-	TRBV7-8	TRBJ2-7	-	TGTGCCAGCAGTCCCGCCGTGGGACAACCCTACGAGCAGTACTTC	CASSPAVGQPYEQYF
-	TRBV7-3	TRBJ2-1	few	TGTGCCAGCAGCCTAGGTAGAAAAGGCTACAATGAGCAGTTCTTC	CASSLGRKGYNEQFF
TRBD1	TRBV9	TRBJ2-3	-	TGTGCCAGCAGCGTAGTCCCCATATTAGGACAGGGGGGTGAAGATACGCAGTATTTT	CASSVVPILGQGGEDTQYF
-	TRBV9	TRBJ2-3	-	TGTGCCAGCAGCGTAGACCGGGGAGGTACGCAGTATTTT	CASSVDRGGTQYF
TRBD1	TRBV7-6	TRBJ2-2	-	TGTGCCAGCAGCAAGACAGGGGCTGACACCGGGGAGCTGTTTTTT	CASSKTGADTGELFF
TRBD2	TRBV19	TRBJ2-2	-	TGTGCCAGTAGTATGGGGGAGGGGTTCACCGGGGAGCTGTTTTTT	CASSMGEGFTGELFF
TRBD1	TRBV2	TRBJ1-5	-	TGTGCCAGCAACCAGGACAGGGCTAGCAATCAGCCCCAGCATTTT	CASNQDRASNQPQHF
TRBD2	TRBV7-2	TRBJ2-3	-	TGTGCCAGCAGCCCCGCGGCGGCGGGAGGGGGAGATACGCAGTATTTT	CASSPAAAGGGDTQYF
TRBD2	TRBV7-3	TRBJ2-5	-	TGTGCCAGCAGCCCTCGGGGGGCTAGCGGGGGGTCGAGGGAGACCCAGTACTTC	CASSPRGASGGSRETQYF
TRBD1	TRBV5-4	TRBJ2-3	few	TGTGCCAGCAGAATGGACAGGGCAAGAAGGACAGATACGCAGTATTTT	CASRMDRARRTDTQYF
-	TRBV11-2	TRBJ1-4	-	TGTGCCAGCAGCCTGGGGCTAAGGGGTGAAAAACTGTTTTTT	CASSLGLRGEKLFF
TRBD2	TRBV2	TRBJ2-5	-	TGTGCCAGCGGAAGAGCGGGGGGGGTCCAAGAGACCCAGTACTTC	CASGRAGGVQETQYF
TRBD1	TRBV27	TRBJ1-2	-	TGTGCCAGCAGTCCCCAAACCGGGACAGGGAATCGTGGCTACACCTTC	CASSPQTGTGNRGYTF
TRBD2	TRBV7-9	TRBJ2-7	-	TGTTCCAGCAGCTATATAGCGGGAGGGCCCTACGAGCAGTACTTC	CSSSYIAGGPYEQYF
TRBD1	TRBV9	TRBJ2-7	-	TGTGCCAGCAGCCCCCGGGACAGCGCCTACGAGCAGTACTTC	CASSPRDSAYEQYF
-	TRBV5-1	TRBJ2-5	-	TGCGCCAGCAGCCGGCGGGCCACCTTCGACTTC	CASSRRATFDF
-	TRBV2	TRBJ1-4	-	TGTGCCAGCAGTGGGGAACCCAAGACAGGCACGACAACTAATGAAAAACTGTTTTTT	CASSGEPKTGTTTNEKLFF
TRBD2	TRBV28	TRBJ2-1	-	TGTGCCAGCAGCCGACTAGCGGGGCTGGGTAATGAGCAGTTCTTC	CASSRLAGLGNEQFF
TRBD1	TRBV10-3	TRBJ1-1	-	TGTGCCATCAGTGATGTCTTGTGGACAGGGGGCGGGGGAGCTTTCTTT	CAISDVLWTGGGGAFF
TRBD1	TRBV5-8	TRBJ2-1	-	TGTGCCAGCAGCAGGACAGGGGCTTTTTGGAATGAGCAGTTCTTC	CASSRTGAFWNEQFF
-	TRBV6-5	TRBJ2-7	-	TGTGCCAGCAGTTACTCGGGCTCGTACGAGCAGTACTTC	CASSYSGSYEQYF
TRBD1	TRBV5-1	TRBJ2-3	-	TGCGCCAGCAGCTGGGACAGGGGCACAGATACGCAGTATTTT	CASSWDRGTDTQYF
-	TRBV5-1	TRBJ2-5	-	TGCGCCAGCAGCTTGGCGGGTGCTTGGCAAGAGACCCAGTACTTC	CASSLAGAWQETQYF
TRBD1	TRBV18	TRBJ2-7	-	TGTGCCAGCTCACCAGTGGGACAGGGGGCTCGAGAGCAGTACTTC	CASSPVGQGAREQYF
-	TRBV11-3	TRBJ1-1	-	TGTGCCAGCAGCTTAGGAGGAGAGCCCACTGAAGCTTTCTTT	CASSLGGEPTEAFF
TRBD1	TRBV7-9	TRBJ2-5	-	TGTGCCAGCAGCTTAGGAAACGGGGCAGGGGGCTGGGAGACCCAGTACTTC	CASSLGNGAGGWETQYF